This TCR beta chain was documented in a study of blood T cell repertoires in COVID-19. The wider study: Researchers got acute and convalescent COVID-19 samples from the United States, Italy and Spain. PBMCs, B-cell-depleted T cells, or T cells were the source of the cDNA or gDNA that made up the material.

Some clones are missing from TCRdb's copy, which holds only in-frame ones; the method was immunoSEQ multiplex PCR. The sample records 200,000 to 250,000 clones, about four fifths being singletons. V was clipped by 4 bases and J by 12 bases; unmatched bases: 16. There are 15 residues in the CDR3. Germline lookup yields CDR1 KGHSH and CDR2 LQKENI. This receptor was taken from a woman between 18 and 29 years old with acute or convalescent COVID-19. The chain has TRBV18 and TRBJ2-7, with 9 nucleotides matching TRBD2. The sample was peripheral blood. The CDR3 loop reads CASSRTGSGSSEGYF. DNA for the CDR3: TGTGCCAGCTCACGGACAGGTAGCGGGAGTTCGGAGGGGTACTTC.